Listed below are T cell receptor beta chains from one sample, sequenced in a study of blood T cell repertoires in COVID-19. Using immunoSEQ multiplex PCR, the repertoire was profiled, and TCRdb retains in-frame clones only, with some absent. The sample yields about 330,000 clones, 70% to 90% seen once. The sequenced sample was peripheral blood. The source is a woman aged 50 to 60 with active or convalescent COVID-19. Both conserved end residues are trimmed from each CDR3.

TRBV6-2/TRBV6-3 | ASSYDMGYGAQY
TRBV2 | ASSPGLASTGELF
TRBV7-3 | DPPRDTTYEQY
TRBV18 | ASSPAGQGSGGEQF
TRBV6-6 | ASSYRGQGGNQPQH
TRBV4-3 | ASSQVPGARGYT
TRBV7-9 | ASSSTSGAYNEQF
TRBV28 | ASSFEKSYNEQF
TRBV20-1 | SAGRGETQY
TRBV6-5 | ASRNQNQETQY
TRBV27 | ASSPSRVNSPLH
TRBV7-8 | ASSQYGPGAF
TRBV2 | ASSEWRQETQY
TRBV10-3 | AISGGQDTEAF